A single sample is the source of the 14 T cell receptor beta chains below, sequenced in a study of CD8+ T cells in alopecia areata. The authors extracted RNA and reverse transcribed it into cDNA as the sequencing template. Assay used: immunoSEQ multiplex PCR; TCRdb lists only in-frame clones, some missing. In the table there are tens of thousands of clones, 55% to 65% of which are singletons. Sequencing was performed on CD8+ T cells sorted from blood, taken at week 0. These receptors all stem from a human donor with alopecia areata.

J is TRBJ1-1 and V is TRBV9, with 8 bases that match TRBD1. The CDR3 covers 11 residues. Germline loops: CDR1 SGDLS, CDR2 YYNGEE. Trimming removed 7 bases from V and 9 bases from J; junction bases left unmatched: 5. CDR3 protein: CASAHRGKAFF. In nucleotides, the CDR3 is TGTGCCAGCGCCCACAGGGGGAAAGCTTTCTTT.

The chain links TRBV19 to TRBJ2-6; 10 bases are a match to TRBD1. CDR3 length equals 18 residues. Germline assignment: CDR1 LNHDA and CDR2 SQIVND (reference sequence). V shed 2 bases, J shed 1 base, and the junction held 5 bases outside the gene matches. The DNA for the CDR3 is TGTGCCAGTAGTATACAGGGACAGGGGACTTCTGGGGCCAACGTCCTGACTTTC. This codes for CASSIQGQGTSGANVLTF. Variable domain in full (rest from reference TRBV19 and TRBJ2-6): DGGITQSPKYLFRKEGQNVTLSCEQNLNHDAMYWYRQDPGQGLRLIYYSQIVNDFQKGDIAEGYSVSREKKESFPLTVTSAQKNPTAFYLCASSIQGQGTSGANVLTFGAGSRLTVL.

V is TRBV30 and J is TRBJ2-1; 7 nucleotides align to TRBD2. This CDR3 has 14 residues. Trimming cost V 4 bases and J 3 bases; bases outside gene matches: 6. Germline CDR1 reads GTSNPN; CDR2 reads SVGIG (reference sequence). The CDR3 DNA sequence: TGTGCCTGGACACCGGGACTATACTACAATGAGCAGTTCTTC. Amino acids: CAWTPGLYYNEQFF.

The rearrangement joins TRBV27 to TRBJ1-5, with 11 positions matching TRBD1. The germline V gene encodes CDR1 MNHEY and CDR2 SMNVEV (reference sequence). The length of the CDR3 is 19 residues. J gave up 2 bases and V 5 bases, and 14 bases lay outside the gene matches. The CDR3, as DNA: TGTGCCAGCAGTCCAACTATCGGGACAGGGGGGAGCGGCAATCAGCCCCAGCATTTT. Translation gives CASSPTIGTGGSGNQPQHF.

The chain combines TRBV7-6 with TRBJ2-7; 7 nucleotides align to TRBD2. The V segment lost 1 base and the J segment 2 bases; nucleotides outside the gene matches: 2. This CDR3 comprises 14 residues. Germline V CDR1 and CDR2: SGHVS, FNYEAQ. The CDR3 spells CASSLERDAYEQYF. CDR3 coding DNA: TGTGCCAGCAGCTTAGAGCGGGATGCCTACGAGCAGTACTTC.

This chain connects TRBV9 to TRBJ2-7; 10 nucleotides line up with TRBD2. Germline CDR1 reads SGDLS; CDR2 reads YYNGEE. The CDR3 has 18 amino acids. The junction had 12 bases not matched to a gene; V was cut back by 0 bases and J by 3 bases. The CDR3 sequence: CASSVGDGSGRALYEQYF. The DNA for the CDR3 is TGTGCCAGCAGCGTAGGAGATGGGAGCGGGAGGGCCCTCTACGAGCAGTACTTC. Full variable domain (missing parts from reference TRBV9 and TRBJ2-7): DSGVTQTPKHLITATGQRVTLRCSPRSGDLSVYWYQQSLDQGLQFLIQYYNGEERAKGNILERFSAQQFPDLHSELNLSSLELGDSALYFCASSVGDGSGRALYEQYFGPGTRLTVT.

As DNA, the CDR3 is TGTGCCTGGAGTGTACAGTCTAACACTGAAGCTTTCTTT. Translated, it gives CAWSVQSNTEAFF. The rearrangement uses TRBV30 and TRBJ1-1; D is unresolved. CDR1 GTSNPN and CDR2 SVGIG come from the germline V gene (reference sequence). This CDR3 has 13 amino acids. Trimming pared 0 bases from V and 2 bases from J, leaving 7 bases between. The entire variable domain, with the rest obtained from reference TRBV30 and TRBJ1-1, is as follows: SQTIHQWPATLVQPVGSPLSLECTVEGTSNPNLYWYRQAAGRGLQLLFYSVGIGQISSEVPQNLSASRPQDRQFILSSKKLLLSDSGFYLCAWSVQSNTEAFFGQGTRLTVV.

The chain links TRBV27 to TRBJ2-7; D remains unclear. V shed 8 bases and J shed 0 bases, with 14 bases lying between them. CDR3 length equals 14 residues. Germline V lookup: CDR1 MNHEY, CDR2 SMNVEV (reference sequence). In DNA, the CDR3 is TGTGCCAGCCGGACCTATAGGAGCTCCTACGAGCAGTACTTC. It specifies CASRTYRSSYEQYF.

The rearrangement links TRBV6-1 to TRBJ1-1; D gene uncertain. The CDR3 runs to 15 residues. The V and J ends lost 2 bases and 0 bases respectively, with 10 bases between them. Germline assignment: CDR1 MNHNS and CDR2 SASEGT. The CDR3, as DNA: TGTGCCAGCAGTGAATTTCTGTACATGAACACTGAAGCTTTCTTT. This codes for CASSEFLYMNTEAFF.

This CDR3 reads CASSLALANYGYTF. Here the CDR3 DNA reads TGTGCCAGCAGCTTAGCGCTGGCGAACTATGGCTACACCTTC. This chain links TRBV7-9 with TRBJ1-2; D gene ambiguous. With 0 bases removed from V and 2 bases from J, the gap between germline ends came to 7 bases. The CDR3 runs 14 residues. Germline V gives CDR1 SEHNR, CDR2 FQNEAQ (reference sequence).

In its sample, this clone was seen a few times. The chain couples TRBV29-1 to TRBJ2-5; D call uncertain. Germline loops: CDR1 SQVTM, CDR2 ANQGSEA. The CDR3 length is 12 residues. Trimming took off 3 bases at V and 3 bases at J, with 8 bases between the two ends. The CDR3 reads CSVEPQEETQYF. The CDR3 DNA reads as TGCAGCGTTGAGCCGCAAGAAGAGACCCAGTACTTC.

As for this clone: The junction differs from germline at one of its ends, possibly a read error. The chain is built from TRBV11-2 and TRBJ2-7, with 9 bases lining up with TRBD1. Germline V lookup: CDR1 SGHAT, CDR2 FQNNGV. The CDR3 is 15 amino acids. The CDR3: CASSHSATGGYEQYF. CDR3 DNA: TGCGCCAGCAGCCACTCTGCGACAGGGGGCTACGAGCAGTACTTC. Full variable domain (rest looked up from reference TRBV11-2 and TRBJ2-7): EAGVAQSPRYKIIEKRQSVAFWCNPISGHATLYWYQQILGQGPKLLIQFQNNGVVDDSQLPKDRFSAERLKGVDSTLKIQPAKLEDSAVYLCASSHSATGGYEQYFGPGTRLTVT.

This clone was recorded once. This CDR3 is CAWESGQSAYEQYF. Written as DNA, the CDR3 is TGTGCCTGGGAATCGGGACAGTCCGCCTACGAGCAGTACTTC. The chain recombines TRBV30 with TRBJ2-7, with 7 bases aligning to TRBD1. CDR1 GTSNPN and CDR2 SVGIG come from the germline V gene (reference sequence). The CDR3 runs to 14 residues. Trimming took 5 bases from V and 2 from J; bases not matched to a gene: 9.

This chain connects TRBV9 to TRBJ2-1; 8 positions agree with TRBD1. The CDR3 has 15 amino acids. The V and J ends lost 0 bases and 1 base, in that order; junction bases with no gene match: 0. Germline CDR1 reads SGDLS; CDR2 reads YYNGEE. CDR3 amino acids: CASSVGDRSYNEQFF. CDR3 nucleotides: TGTGCCAGCAGCGTAGGGGACAGGTCCTACAATGAGCAGTTCTTC.